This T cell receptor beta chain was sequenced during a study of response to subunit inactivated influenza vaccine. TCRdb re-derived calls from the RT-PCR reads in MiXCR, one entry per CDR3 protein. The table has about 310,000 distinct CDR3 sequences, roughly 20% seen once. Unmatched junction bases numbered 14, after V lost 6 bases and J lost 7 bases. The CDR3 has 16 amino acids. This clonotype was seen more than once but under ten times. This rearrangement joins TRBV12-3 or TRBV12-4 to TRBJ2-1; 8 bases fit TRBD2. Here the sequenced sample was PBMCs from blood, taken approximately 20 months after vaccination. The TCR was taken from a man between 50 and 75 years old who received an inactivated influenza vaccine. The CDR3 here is CASSFRTGTSGNEQFF. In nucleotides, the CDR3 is TGTGCCAGCAGCTTTAGAACCGGGACTAGTGGTAATGAGCAGTTCTTC.